Following are 3 T cell receptor beta chains from one sample sequenced in a study of identical twins. TCRdb redid the calling of the 5' RACE reads with MiXCR, one entry per CDR3 protein. The repertoire holds 400,000 to 650,000 distinct CDR3 sequences, with about 20% as singletons. The sample was also reused in another study, on T cells expressing NK-cell markers.

Sequenced sample: CD4+ T cells sorted from blood. Receptors originate from a woman in her late teens or twenties in good health.

This clonotype was observed a handful of times. V usage is TRBV12-3 or TRBV12-4 and J usage is TRBJ2-7; TRBD2 matches at 9 bases. V dropped 6 bases and J dropped 6; count of bases not matched to a gene: 6. The CDR3 consists of 13 residues. The chain's CDR3 is CASRGLATTEQYF. The CDR3 coding sequence is TGTGCCAGCAGGGGACTAGCCACTACCGAGCAGTACTTC.

The DNA for the CDR3 is TGCAGTGCGATCTATCGAATGAACACTGAAGCTTTCTTT. This translates into CSAIYRMNTEAFF. The chain combines TRBV20-1 with TRBJ1-1; unclear D gene. The CDR3 is 13 residues long. V was shortened by 6 bases and J by 0 bases, with 11 bases between the two germline ends. Germline V gene lookup returns CDR1 DFQATT and CDR2 SNEGSKA (reference sequence).

This clonotype was observed a handful of times. The chain links TRBV5-1 to TRBJ2-3, with 8 bases identical to TRBD2. Unmatched junction bases numbered 5, after V lost 0 bases and J lost 5 bases. Germline-derived CDR1 and CDR2 are SGHRS and YFSETQ. The CDR3 is 15 amino acids. CDR3 DNA sequence: TGCGCCAGCAGCTTGGCAGCGGGAGAAAAAGATACGCAGTATTTT. This codes for CASSLAAGEKDTQYF.